This TCR beta chain came from a study of CD8+CD57+ T cells in acquired aplastic anemia. Notes on this clonotype: As yet, its antigen is unknown.

Study outcomes and limitations: The number of CD8+ CDR3 sequences shared by patients and controls was fewer than 35.

Genomic DNA constituted the template upon which TCR beta VDJ and CDR3 profiling was performed. TCRdb reprocessed the reads with MiXCR, giving one entry per CDR3 protein. Of around 130,000 distinct CDR3 sequences listed, under 60% were seen once; the top ten hold about 29%. CD8+CD57+ cell expansion, shown by flow cytometry, had occurred in the patients selected for sequencing. Every one of the patients had aplastic anemia (severe, acquired). Germline CDR1 DFQATT, CDR2 SNEGSKA (reference sequence). The trim removed 5 bases at V and 3 bases at J, leaving 9 bases unmatched. This CDR3 spans 14 amino acids.

The TCR originated in a human donor with aplastic anemia. The rearrangement links TRBV20-1 to TRBJ2-7; 8 bases map to TRBD1. The sequencing input was sorted CD4+, CD8+, or CD8+CD57+ T cells (not recorded which) from PBMCs. The CDR3 DNA follows: TGCAGTGCTTGGATGGCGGACAGGGTCTACGAGCAGTACTTC. Protein sequence: CSAWMADRVYEQYF.